This T cell receptor beta chain was sequenced in a study of neurological immune-mediated disorders. V lost 5 bases and J lost 1, with 15 bases in between. Germline V CDR1 and CDR2: SGHRS, YFSETQ. CDR3 length: 15 residues. The time point here: longitudinal time-point 1 (baseline). The unsorted libraries were generated from a total of 2 million PBMCs, which had been stored in RNAlater at -80 C. TCRdb recomputed calls from the 5' RACE reads with MiXCR, one row per CDR3 protein. The sample gives some 60,000 distinct CDR3 sequences, about 10% of which show up once; approximately 6.6% is in the top ten. What was sequenced was PBMCs. The gene calls are TRBV5-1 and TRBJ1-1, with D perhaps TRBD1 (6 bases). The clonotype originates from a male donor with HTLV-1-associated myelopathy (HAM/TSP). DNA of the CDR3: TGCGCCAGCAGATCCCTGGGGGCGGCGAACACTGAAGCTTTCTTT. This translates into CASRSLGAANTEAFF.